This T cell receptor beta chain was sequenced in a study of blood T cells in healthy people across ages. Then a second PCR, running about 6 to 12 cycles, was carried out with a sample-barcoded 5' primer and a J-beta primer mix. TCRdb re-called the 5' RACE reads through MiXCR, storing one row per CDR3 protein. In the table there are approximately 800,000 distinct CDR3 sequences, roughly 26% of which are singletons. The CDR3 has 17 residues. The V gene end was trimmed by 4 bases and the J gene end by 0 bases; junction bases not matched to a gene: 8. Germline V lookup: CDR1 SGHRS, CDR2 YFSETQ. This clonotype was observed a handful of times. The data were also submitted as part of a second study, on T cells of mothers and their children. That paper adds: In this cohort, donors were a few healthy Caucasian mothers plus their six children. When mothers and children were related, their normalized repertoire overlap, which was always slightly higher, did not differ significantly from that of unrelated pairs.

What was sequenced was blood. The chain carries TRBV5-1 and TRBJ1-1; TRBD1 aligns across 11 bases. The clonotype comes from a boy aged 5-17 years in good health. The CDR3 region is CASSRPRTGGVNTEAFF. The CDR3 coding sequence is TGCGCCAGCAGCCGTCCAAGGACAGGGGGCGTGAACACTGAAGCTTTCTTT.